These 27 T cell receptor beta chains came from one sample sequenced in a study of blood T cell repertoires in COVID-19. Profiling relied on immunoSEQ multiplex PCR, and the TCRdb table lists in-frame clones only, not all of them. Of approximately 200,000 clones in the sample, approximately 90% are singletons; the top ten hold approximately 10%. Sequenced sample: PBMCs or T cells enriched from blood (not recorded which). These receptors came from a man aged 30-40 years who had recovered from COVID-19.

V and J are TRBV2 and TRBJ2-1; D perhaps matches TRBD2 (5 bases). V dropped 6 bases and J dropped 5 bases, with 17 bases sitting between them. Germline CDR1 reads SNHLY; CDR2 reads FYNNEI. The CDR3 contains 15 residues. The CDR3 region has the DNA TGTGCCAGCAGAGCCGTTTCCGGGAACAACAATGAGCAGTTCTTC. Its translation is CASRAVSGNNNEQFF.

This chain links TRBV10-3 with TRBJ2-7; 9 nucleotides agree with TRBD2. The CDR3 loop spans 12 amino acids. J gave up 6 bases and V 11 bases, and 8 bases lay outside the gene matches. Germline loops: CDR1 ENHRY, CDR2 SYGVKD. CDR3 sequence reads: CASSGAGGEQYF. For the CDR3, the DNA is TGTGCCTCCTCCGGAGCGGGGGGCGAGCAGTACTTC.

The rearrangement uses TRBV3-1 (or the pseudogene TRBV3-2) and TRBJ2-2; D gene unclear. V was cut by 5 bases and J by 8 bases, with 12 bases left in between. Germline values: CDR1 LGHDT, CDR2 YNNKEL (reference sequence). This CDR3 contains 13 residues. The CDR3 DNA sequence: TGTGCCAGCAGCGAAGGTTTCAGGGGGGAGCTGTTTTTT. Its protein is CASSEGFRGELFF.

CDR3 region: CASSQERTSTETQYF. As DNA, the CDR3 is TGCGCCAGCAGCCAAGAGAGGACTAGCACTGAGACCCAGTACTTC. The chain carries TRBV4-1 and TRBJ2-5; the match to TRBD2 covers 8 bases. CDR3 size: 15 residues. Germline loops: CDR1 MGHRA, CDR2 YSYEKL. V trimming: 0 bases; J trimming: 5 bases; junction bases outside the gene matches: 5.

The chain uses TRBV4-2 and TRBJ2-2; 13 bases are a match to TRBD2. With V trimmed by 3 bases and J by 1 base, 11 bases remained unmatched. The CDR3 loop spans 20 amino acids. Germline V gives CDR1 LGHNA, CDR2 YNFKEQ. This chain's CDR3 is CASSHRLAGGRGGNTGELFF. CDR3 coding DNA: TGTGCCAGCAGCCATCGACTAGCGGGGGGCCGGGGAGGGAACACCGGGGAGCTGTTTTTT.

Written as DNA, the CDR3 is TGCGCCAGCAGCCTAAAAGTAGCAGCGAACACCGGGGAGCTGTTTTTT. Its protein is CASSLKVAANTGELFF. This sequence joins TRBV4-1 and TRBJ2-2, with no clear D. CDR1 MGHRA and CDR2 YSYEKL come from the germline V gene. The CDR3 is made up of 16 amino acids. Trimming removed 4 bases at V and 0 bases at J, with 12 bases between.

This clone was picked up a small number of times. V usage is TRBV5-8 and J usage is TRBJ2-1, with D possibly TRBD1 on 6 matching bases. Trimming pared 7 bases from V and 4 bases from J, leaving 18 bases between. Looked up from germline, CDR1 is SGHTS and CDR2 is YDEGEE. CDR3 length: 15 residues. Here the CDR3 DNA reads TGTGCCAGCCGCCAAAGGGACACCTCGTACAATGAGCAGTTCTTC. Its translation: CASRQRDTSYNEQFF.

The chain couples TRBV7-8 to TRBJ1-4; TRBD1 might be the D (6 bases). Germline V gene lookup returns CDR1 SGHVS and CDR2 FQNEAQ. The CDR3 has 15 residues. V was trimmed by 0 bases and J by 8 bases, leaving 13 bases between them. The CDR3 reads CASSLAIQGVEKLFF. CDR3 DNA sequence: TGTGCCAGCAGCTTAGCAATACAGGGAGTAGAAAAACTGTTTTTT. The full variable domain, in which reference TRBV7-8 and TRBJ1-4 provide the parts outside the CDR3, is GAGVSQSPRYKVAKRGQDVALRCDPISGHVSLFWYQQALGQGPEFLTYFQNEAQLDKSGLPSDRFFAERPEGSVSTLKIQRTQQEDSAVYLCASSLAIQGVEKLFFGSGTQLSVL.

V gene TRBV27 combines with J gene TRBJ2-1; 8 bases agree with TRBD1. Per germline, CDR1 MNHEY and CDR2 SMNVEV (reference sequence). The CDR3 has 16 residues. The ends lost 2 bases at V and 6 bases at J; junction bases unmatched: 9. DNA for the CDR3: TGTGCCAGCAGTTTAGCGAGCGGACAGGGCATCAATGAGCAGTTCTTC. Protein sequence: CASSLASGQGINEQFF.

This rearrangement joins TRBV6-5 to TRBJ2-1; D is uncertain. Germline lookup yields CDR1 MNHEY and CDR2 SVGAGI. The CDR3 is 14 amino acids. V shed 2 bases and J shed 4 bases, with 9 bases lying between them. The DNA of the CDR3 is TGTGCCAGCAGTTACGTCGCAGGATACAATGAGCAGTTCTTC. It translates to CASSYVAGYNEQFF.

J is TRBJ2-1 and V is TRBV6-2 or TRBV6-3; 9 bases agree with TRBD1. The CDR3 totals 15 residues. CDR1 is MNHEY and CDR2 is SVGEGT in the germline V gene. V trimming: 3 bases; J trimming: 3 bases; junction bases outside the gene matches: 3. The CDR3: CASSYRDRVYNEQFF. In DNA, the CDR3 is TGTGCCAGCAGTTATCGGGACAGGGTCTACAATGAGCAGTTCTTC.

The CDR3, as DNA: TGTGCCAGCTCAACCCCGGGAGTTGGATCGTCCGCCCAGCATTTT. It encodes CASSTPGVGSSAQHF. The chain recombines TRBV28 with TRBJ1-5, with D unclear. The CDR3 sequence is 15 residues long. The ends were cut back, 8 bases at V and 11 bases at J, with 25 bases in the middle. Germline V gives CDR1 MDHEN, CDR2 SYDVKM.

The genes are TRBV11-2 and TRBJ2-3; 16 bases fit TRBD2. Germline lookup yields CDR1 SGHAT and CDR2 FQNNGV. The CDR3 is 19 amino acids. The V and J ends lost 1 base and 8 bases, in that order; junction bases with no gene match: 12. CDR3 sequence reads: CASSLAPAGTSGRGGTQYF. The CDR3 coding sequence is TGTGCCAGCAGCTTAGCCCCTGCGGGGACTAGCGGGAGGGGGGGTACGCAGTATTTT.

V is TRBV23-1 and J is TRBJ1-6; no clear D gene. TRBV23-1 is annotated as an ORF whose role is uncertain. The CDR3 contains 17 residues. V lost 4 bases and J 2 bases, leaving 15 bases between the germline ends. The CDR3 bases are TGCGCCAGCAGTCCGCAAGTGTCTAGGCCCTATAATTCACCCCTCCACTTT. It encodes CASSPQVSRPYNSPLHF.

The chain combines TRBV12-3 or TRBV12-4 with TRBJ1-2; D is perhaps TRBD1 (5 bases). The CDR3 is 12 residues long. Trimming took 3 bases from V and 7 from J, leaving 9 bases between them. The DNA of the CDR3 is TGTGCCAGCAGTTTCGGGGGACCTGGCTACACCTTC. Protein: CASSFGGPGYTF.

This clone occurred once. The genes are TRBV11-2 and TRBJ2-3; D may be TRBD2 (5 bases). The CDR3 consists of 17 residues. V lost 1 base to trimming and J lost 0 bases, with 14 bases between them. Per the germline V gene, CDR1 is SGHAT and CDR2 is FQNNGV. This CDR3 reads CASSLGIGRTSTDTQYF. CDR3 in DNA: TGTGCCAGCAGCTTAGGAATCGGACGGACTAGCACAGATACGCAGTATTTT.

The CDR3 loop is CASSFLSSGGNTDTQYF. DNA of the CDR3: TGCGCCAGCAGTTTCCTGTCTAGCGGGGGGAACACAGATACGCAGTATTTT. This chain links TRBV10-1 with TRBJ2-3; 11 bases line up with TRBD2. J lost 2 bases, V lost 5 bases, and 9 bases had no gene match. From germline, CDR1 is WNHNN and CDR2 SYGVQD (reference sequence). CDR3 size: 17 residues.

V is TRBV7-3 and J is TRBJ1-5; D is undetermined. This CDR3 has 15 amino acids. V gave up 5 bases and J gave up 3 bases, with 14 bases separating them. From germline, CDR1 is SGHTA and CDR2 FQGTGA. The CDR3, as DNA: TGTGCCAGCAGCCTCACGGGTGGCCCCAATCAGCCCCAGCATTTT. This codes for CASSLTGGPNQPQHF.

Of note for this clone: Within the sample, other DNA sequences also encode this same CDR3. The chain has TRBV28 and TRBJ1-2; D gene unclear. CDR3 length equals 13 residues. Germline CDR1 reads MDHEN; CDR2 reads SYDVKM. The V and J ends lost 3 bases and 2 bases respectively, with 7 bases between them. The CDR3 here is CASSLRANYGYTF. CDR3 DNA sequence: TGTGCCAGCAGTTTGCGGGCCAACTATGGCTACACCTTC.

V and J are TRBV13 and TRBJ1-5; weak D call: TRBD1 (6 bases). The germline V and J ends were trimmed by 4 bases and 9 bases, with 16 bases remaining between them. This CDR3 has 14 amino acids. Germline CDR1 is PRHDT and CDR2 is FYEKMQ (reference sequence). The CDR3 sequence: CASSSGEIPTPQHF. The CDR3 nucleotides are TGTGCCAGCAGCTCAGGGGAGATTCCCACGCCCCAGCATTTT.

Points on this clone: At the DNA level, this CDR3 is encoded by other sequences in the same sample as well. This sequence joins TRBV19 and TRBJ1-2; D gene ambiguous. The V and J ends lost 3 bases and 4 bases respectively, with 6 bases between them. The CDR3 loop spans 12 amino acids. Germline CDR1 reads LNHDA; CDR2 reads SQIVND (reference sequence). The CDR3: CASSIWSYGYTF. The DNA of the CDR3 is TGTGCCAGTAGTATCTGGAGCTATGGCTACACCTTC.

This rearrangement joins TRBV5-1 to TRBJ1-1; the match to TRBD1 covers 11 bases. This CDR3 contains 18 residues. The germline CDR1 and CDR2 sequences are SGHRS and YFSETQ. Trimming at V came to 4 bases and at J to 5 bases, leaving 16 bases not matched to a gene. CDR3 loop: CASSPGLRTGGRGTEAFF. For the CDR3, the DNA is TGCGCCAGCAGCCCTGGACTGAGGACAGGGGGCCGAGGTACTGAAGCTTTCTTT.

V gene TRBV4-3 combines with J gene TRBJ1-5; D not certain. In germline, CDR1 is LGHNA, CDR2 YSLEER. V was clipped by 0 bases and J by 5 bases, with 5 bases between them. The CDR3 runs 13 residues. CDR3 sequence: CASSQEEDQPQHF. The CDR3 nucleotides are TGCGCCAGCAGCCAAGAGGAGGATCAGCCCCAGCATTTT.

The V gene is TRBV28, the J gene TRBJ1-5, with unresolved D. CDR1 is MDHEN and CDR2 is SYDVKM in the germline V gene. The CDR3 has 13 residues. Trimming pared 6 bases from V and 4 bases from J, leaving 10 bases between. The DNA for the CDR3 is TGTGCCAGCAGGACGGGAGCAAATCAGCCCCAGCATTTT. It translates to CASRTGANQPQHF.

V gene TRBV2 combines with J gene TRBJ1-2, with D perhaps TRBD1 (5 bases). With 3 bases removed from V and 6 bases from J, the gap between germline ends came to 17 bases. Germline CDR1 reads SNHLY; CDR2 reads FYNNEI. The CDR3 sequence is 15 residues long. CDR3 in DNA: TGTGCCAGCAGTGATAGTCGGCAGGGACTAGATGGCTACACCTTC. It yields the protein CASSDSRQGLDGYTF.

The chain uses TRBV5-1 and TRBJ2-1; TRBD1 agrees at 8 bases. Germline V gene data show CDR1 as SGHRS and CDR2 as YFSETQ. V trimming: 3 bases; J trimming: 6 bases; junction bases outside the gene matches: 8. The CDR3 runs 15 residues. The CDR3: CASSSGQGVLNEQFF. The CDR3 DNA is TGCGCCAGCAGCTCTGGACAGGGCGTTCTCAATGAGCAGTTCTTC.

The chain couples TRBV5-4 to TRBJ1-6, with no clear D. Deletions cut 2 bases from V and 2 bases from J, with 17 bases between. The CDR3 runs 18 residues. Germline lookup yields CDR1 SGHNT and CDR2 YYREEE (reference sequence). Here the CDR3 reads CASSFGKYRVPYNSPLHF. DNA for the CDR3: TGTGCCAGCAGCTTCGGTAAGTATCGGGTTCCCTATAATTCACCCCTCCACTTT.